Listed below are T cell receptor beta chains from one sample, sequenced in a study of radiotherapy plus CTLA-4 blockade in lung cancer. This table comes from immunoSEQ multiplex PCR, and its TCRdb copy is limited to in-frame clones, with some not included. The profile shows 100,000 or so clones, over 75% of them singletons. The input for sequencing was peripheral blood, taken from a patient treated with radiotherapy plus ipilimumab. The receptors originated from a human donor with non-small cell lung cancer that progressed on radiotherapy plus ipilimumab. Each CDR3 is given with its conserved first and last residue. The D gene is left open where the match is weak. Some rows mark clone size as missing; the rest say once, few, many or name a class of expanded clone.

CASSLVEESYEQYF	TGCGCCAGCAGCTTGGTAGAGGAATCCTACGAGCAGTACTTC	NA	TRBV5-1	TRBJ2-7	NA
CASSREGLSPQHF	TGTGCCAGCTCACGGGAGGGGTTGTCGCCCCAGCATTTT	NA	TRBV18	TRBJ1-5	NA
CGSTPQTGFGYTF	TGTGGCAGCACCCCCCAGACGGGGTTTGGCTACACCTTC	NA	TRBV5-4	TRBJ1-2	NA
CASSAAGTQTGELFF	TGTGCCAGCAGCGCCGCCGGGACTCAAACCGGGGAGCTGTTTTTT	NA	TRBV7-2	TRBJ2-2	NA
CASNRDLSNTEAFF	TGTGCCAGTAACCGGGACTTATCAAACACTGAAGCTTTCTTT	NA	TRBV19	TRBJ1-1	NA
CASSQEGISNQPQHF	TGCGCCAGCAGCCAAGAGGGCATTAGCAATCAGCCCCAGCATTTT	few	TRBV4-1	TRBJ1-5	NA
CASSFPGQGSTNEKLFF	TGTGCCAGCAGCTTCCCTGGACAGGGCTCAACTAATGAAAAACTGTTTTTT	NA	TRBV5-5	TRBJ1-4	TRBD1
CASSEKGQSYGYTF	TGTGCCAGCAGCGAAAAGGGACAGAGCTATGGCTACACCTTC	NA	TRBV28	TRBJ1-2	TRBD1
CASSLGTSGSYEQYF	TGTGCCAGCAGCTTAGGCACTAGCGGCTCCTACGAGCAGTACTTC	NA	TRBV11-2	TRBJ2-7	TRBD2
CSVDARGNEQFF	TGCAGCGTTGACGCAAGGGGCAATGAGCAGTTCTTC	few	TRBV29-1	TRBJ2-1	NA
CASRIQGPSSYNEQFF	TGTGCCAGCAGGATACAGGGACCCAGCTCCTACAATGAGCAGTTCTTC	NA	TRBV13	TRBJ2-1	NA
CAATRSGQNSYEQYF	TGTGCCGCAACAAGGTCGGGACAGAACTCCTACGAGCAGTACTTC	few	TRBV10-3	TRBJ2-7	TRBD1
CASSGEGLEQYF	TGTGCCAGCAGCGGCGAAGGGCTCGAGCAGTACTTC	NA	TRBV9	TRBJ2-7	NA
CASRHTPLAENTGELFF	TGTGCCAGCAGGCACACCCCCCTAGCGGAGAACACCGGGGAGCTGTTTTTT	NA	TRBV7-9	TRBJ2-2	TRBD2
CASSSRPTRTNEQYF	TGTGCCAGTAGCTCTCGACCCACCCGGACAAACGAGCAGTACTTC	once	TRBV19	TRBJ2-7	NA
CAWSDYRFGYTF	TGTGCCTGGAGTGATTACAGGTTCGGCTACACCTTC	once	TRBV30	TRBJ1-2	NA
CASSQKGGYTEAFF	TGCGCCAGCAGCCAAAAAGGGGGCTACACTGAAGCTTTCTTT	NA	TRBV4-1	TRBJ1-1	TRBD1
CASTGMGGGSYNEQFF	TGTGCCAGCACAGGCATGGGGGGGGGCTCCTACAATGAGCAGTTCTTC	NA	TRBV27	TRBJ2-1	TRBD2